A selection of T cell receptor beta chains follows, all from one sample in a study of blood T cell repertoires in COVID-19. Profiled with immunoSEQ multiplex PCR; TCRdb holds only in-frame clones, not every one. The sample lists roughly 150,000 clones, approximately 90% occurring once. The sample comprised peripheral blood. The receptors were gathered from a human donor in a cohort sampled during active COVID-19. The CDR3 runs from the conserved cysteine through the conserved F or W. A D gene is named only where the DNA matches it firmly. The size field is filled for only some rows; it gives once, few, many or a size class.

-	13	TRBV7-2	TRBJ2-4	TRBD1	TGTGCCAGCAGCTCACTGGACAGGGAAGTTCAGTACTTC	CASSSLDREVQYF
-	15	TRBV5-6	TRBJ1-6	-	TGTGCCAGCAGCTTGGAAGGTCTAGGAGGTTCACCCCTCCACTTT	CASSLEGLGGSPLHF
-	13	TRBV18	TRBJ2-7	TRBD1	TGTGCCAGCTCCTCGGACAGGGGGGGGGAGCAGTACTTC	CASSSDRGGEQYF
-	13	TRBV25-1	TRBJ2-7	TRBD2	TGTGCCAGCAGTGACGGGGGGGCCTACGAGCAGTACTTC	CASSDGGAYEQYF
-	13	TRBV29-1	TRBJ2-7	-	TGCAGCGTCCTCGGGTCCGCCGGTGACGAGCAGTACTTC	CSVLGSAGDEQYF
few	14	TRBV2	TRBJ1-1	TRBD1	TGTGCCAGCAGTTTGGACAGGGTGAACACTGAAGCTTTCTTT	CASSLDRVNTEAFF
-	15	TRBV18	TRBJ1-1	TRBD1	TGTGCCAGCTCAGCCTACAGGGGGCTGTACACTGAAGCTTTCTTT	CASSAYRGLYTEAFF
-	13	TRBV6-5	TRBJ1-5	TRBD1	TGTGCCAGCAGTCCTCGGGACAGGGAGCCCCAGCATTTT	CASSPRDREPQHF
-	16	TRBV10-3	TRBJ2-1	TRBD2	TGTGCCATCAGTGAGTCGGGGATAGCGGGGGGTTTCGAGCAGTTCTTC	CAISESGIAGGFEQFF
once	13	TRBV5-1	TRBJ2-1	-	TGCGCCAGCAGCTCCAGGACCTACAATGAGCAGTTCTTC	CASSSRTYNEQFF
-	14	TRBV9	TRBJ2-1	TRBD2	TGTGCCAGCAGCGTTGGCGGGGGTGGAATTGGGCAGTTCTTC	CASSVGGGGIGQFF
-	14	TRBV5-6	TRBJ1-2	TRBD1	TGTGCCAGCAGCCGGGACAGGGGAATCTATGGCTACACCTTC	CASSRDRGIYGYTF
-	16	TRBV24-1	TRBJ1-2	-	TGTGCCACCAGTGACCCGAACTCCCCCCTAGGCTATGGCTACACCTTC	CATSDPNSPLGYGYTF
-	15	TRBV7-6	TRBJ1-1	TRBD1	TGTGCCAGCAGCCCTACCGGGACAGGGGGCACTGAAGCTTTCTTT	CASSPTGTGGTEAFF
-	15	TRBV3-1/TRBV3-2	TRBJ2-1	-	TGTGCCAGCACCTCGACCCCTTCGGGCTACAATGAGCAGTTCTTC	CASTSTPSGYNEQFF
-	18	TRBV30	TRBJ2-7	TRBD2	TGTGCCTGGAGTACGGGACTAGCGGGGGGCTCGAGCTCCTACGAGCAGTACTTC	CAWSTGLAGGSSSYEQYF
-	14	TRBV18	TRBJ2-5	TRBD2	TGTGCCGGGTCGACTAGCGGGGTCCAAGAGACCCAGTACTTC	CAGSTSGVQETQYF
-	14	TRBV6-5	TRBJ2-7	TRBD1	TGTGCCAGCAGGGGGGACAGACCCTCCTACGAGCAGTACTTC	CASRGDRPSYEQYF
-	15	TRBV3-1/TRBV3-2	TRBJ1-1	-	TGTGCCAGCAGCCAAGACCCGGGGGGCGGCACTGAAGCTTTCTTT	CASSQDPGGGTEAFF
-	15	TRBV24-1	TRBJ2-5	TRBD1	TGTGCCACCAGTGATTTTCGCAGGGGGCGAGTGACCCAGTACTTC	CATSDFRRGRVTQYF
-	18	TRBV6-1	TRBJ1-3	TRBD1	TGTGCCAGCAGTGAACCCTTACGACAGGGCCTCTCTGGAAACACCATATATTTT	CASSEPLRQGLSGNTIYF
-	14	TRBV9	TRBJ1-6	-	TGTGCCAGCAGCGTAGCCCACGAGAATTCACCCCTCCACTTT	CASSVAHENSPLHF
few	18	TRBV7-9	TRBJ1-1	TRBD1	TGTGCCAGCAGCTTCTACTTTGGGACAGGAGATCTGAACACTGAAGCTTTCTTT	CASSFYFGTGDLNTEAFF
-	14	TRBV18	TRBJ1-2	TRBD1	TGTGCCAGCTCGACCGGGACAGTGGCGGGCGGCTACACCTTC	CASSTGTVAGGYTF
few	14	TRBV7-9	TRBJ1-1	-	TGTGCCAGCAGTAATCAGGGTTGGAACACTGAAGCTTTCTTT	CASSNQGWNTEAFF
-	15	TRBV5-1	TRBJ1-1	-	TGCGCCAGCAGCTTGGATGGTACAGAGAGGGCTGAAGCTTTCTTT	CASSLDGTERAEAFF
-	15	TRBV4-1	TRBJ2-7	TRBD1	TGCGCCAGCAGCCGCCCGGGACAGGGGGCCTACGAGCAGTACTTC	CASSRPGQGAYEQYF
-	15	TRBV3-1/TRBV3-2	TRBJ1-4	-	TGTGCCAGCAGCCCCTTCGGAGGGCTGGGGGAAAAACTGTTTTTT	CASSPFGGLGEKLFF
-	10	TRBV20-1	TRBJ1-1	-	TGCAGTGCTAGCTACACTGAAGCTTTCTTT	CSASYTEAFF
-	12	TRBV2	TRBJ1-2	TRBD1	TGTGCCAGCAGGGGGGACAGGGATGGCTACACCTTC	CASRGDRDGYTF
-	17	TRBV2	TRBJ2-1	TRBD2	TGTGCCAGCAGTCCTCTACTGGGACTAGCGTTGTACAATGAGCAGTTCTTC	CASSPLLGLALYNEQFF
-	14	TRBV3-1/TRBV3-2	TRBJ2-4	-	TGTGCCAGCAGCCAGGGCGGGGGCATAAACATTCAGTACTTC	CASSQGGGINIQYF
-	15	TRBV24-1	TRBJ2-1	TRBD1	TGTGCCACCAGTGACGCAAAACAGGGGGGCAATGAGCAGTTCTTC	CATSDAKQGGNEQFF
once	18	TRBV7-2	TRBJ2-1	TRBD2	TGTGCCAGCAGCTTAGGGAGACTAGCGGGGGGAGTCTTCGATGAGCAGTTCTTC	CASSLGRLAGGVFDEQFF
-	15	TRBV11-2	TRBJ2-5	TRBD2	TGTGCCAGCAGCTCCCTGGGACTAGCGGGGGAGACCCAGTACTTC	CASSSLGLAGETQYF
-	16	TRBV7-8	TRBJ1-2	-	TGTGCCAGCAGCCGAGGTGGAAGGACAAGACTCTATGGCTACACCTTC	CASSRGGRTRLYGYTF
-	14	TRBV27	TRBJ1-1	-	TGTGCCAGCAGTCTAGAGGCAGGGTGGACTGAAGCTTTCTTT	CASSLEAGWTEAFF
-	17	TRBV3-1/TRBV3-2	TRBJ2-6	TRBD1	TGTGCCAGCAGCCCGGGACAGGGGGTAGCGGGGGCCAACGTCCTGACTTTC	CASSPGQGVAGANVLTF
-	12	TRBV5-3	TRBJ1-2	-	TGTGCCAGAAGCCACCACAGGGTCGGCTACACCTTC	CARSHHRVGYTF
-	16	TRBV5-1	TRBJ2-3	-	TGCGCCAGCAGCTTGAGGCTAGCTACATACCCAGATACGCAGTATTTT	CASSLRLATYPDTQYF
-	15	TRBV2	TRBJ1-3	-	TGTGCCAGCAGTGGGTACCCAGGGACTGGAAACACCATATATTTT	CASSGYPGTGNTIYF
-	16	TRBV5-1	TRBJ2-7	TRBD1	TGCGCCAGCAGCCCCCTCGACAGGGGATTCTCCTACGAGCAGTACTTC	CASSPLDRGFSYEQYF
-	13	TRBV5-4	TRBJ1-4	-	TGTGCCAGCAGCTTCGACAGAGATGAAAAACTGTTTTTT	CASSFDRDEKLFF
few	14	TRBV6-6	TRBJ2-2	-	TGTGCCAGCAGTTACCCCCCCGGGACCGGGGAGCTGTTTTTT	CASSYPPGTGELFF
-	13	TRBV6-5	TRBJ2-2	-	TGTGCCAGCCCCGTCCCGAACACCGGGGAGCTGTTTTTT	CASPVPNTGELFF